This TCR beta chain was identified in a study of Graves' ophthalmopathy and Graves' hyperthyroidism. This clonotype has at least ten counts. The authors amplified TCR beta CDR3 regions, and they did so from RNA transcripts for repertoire sequencing. Investigators did first-round RT-PCR with HTBI primers, then second-round multiplex PCR. TCRdb independently ran MiXCR on the multiplex PCR reads; one entry per CDR3 protein. This table holds 650,000 to 800,000 distinct CDR3 sequences, 35% to 50% found once. Deletions cut 1 base from V and 1 base from J, with 11 bases between. The CDR3 has 17 residues. CDR1 SGHTA and CDR2 FQGNSA come from the germline V gene.

The TCR originated in an adult man with Graves' ophthalmopathy. The genes are TRBV7-2 and TRBJ1-6; the D gene is possibly TRBD1 (6 bases). Source material: peripheral blood. The CDR3: CASSLVPGASYNSPLHF. The CDR3 nucleotides read TGTGCCAGCAGCTTAGTTCCAGGGGCATCCTATAATTCACCCCTCCACTTT. The variable domain in full, with the rest retrieved from reference TRBV7-2 and TRBJ1-6, is GAGVSQSPSNKVTEKGKDVELRCDPISGHTALYWYRQSLGQGLEFLIYFQGNSAPDKSGLPSDRFSAERTGGSVSTLTIQRTQQEDSAVYLCASSLVPGASYNSPLHFGNGTRLTVT.